This entry is about one T cell receptor beta chain. Antigen specificity is unknown. The sample comes from a study of CD8 T cells in Susac syndrome. Study-wide findings and caveats: As the study acknowledged, the number of individuals in its TCR sequencing and HLA analysis was relatively small. Detection of Susac-specific public clones gave 15 to 20 in total CD8+ repertoires and roughly five in CD8+ TEMRA repertoires. CD8+ clonal expansion in Susac was maximal in TEMRA cells and in active patients.

The diagnostic criteria were recently defined, and patients with Susac syndrome met them for definite or probable disease. The CDR3 has 15 residues. V was clipped by 1 base and J by 4 bases; unmatched bases: 1. CDR1 is MGHRA and CDR2 is YSYEKL in the germline V gene. Reverse transcription of about 0.45 to 1 ug RNA was carried out with random hexamers. From the immunoSEQ multiplex PCR reads, TCRdb called clonotypes with MiXCR, one entry per CDR3 protein. This sample carries about 53,000 distinct CDR3 sequences, 95% of them seen once, and the ten largest clones take less than 0.9%. This TCR came from a human donor with Susac syndrome. The chain is built from TRBV4-1 and TRBJ2-1; TRBD2 matches 10 bases. Sequencing input: CD8+ T cells from PBMCs. For the CDR3, the DNA is TGCGCCAGCAGCCAAGTACTAGCGGGGTACAATGAGCAGTTCTTC. The encoded protein is CASSQVLAGYNEQFF.